The 21 T cell receptor beta chains below come from one sample, sequenced in a study of PD-L1 blockade in urothelial cancer. Here immunoSEQ multiplex PCR was the method, and the copy in TCRdb shows in-frame clones only, minus some. The repertoire consists of about 53,000 clones, with roughly 85% occurring once and the leading ten covering about 15%. Stated time point: pretreatment peripheral blood. The specimen comprised PBMCs, sampled around atezolizumab (anti-PD-L1) treatment. The receptor set was obtained from a woman aged 55-75 years with urothelial cancer.

The V and J genes are TRBV4-3 and TRBJ2-1, with 10 bases identical to TRBD2. The CDR3 covers 18 residues. Germline-derived CDR1 and CDR2 are LGHNA and YSLEER. V lost 0 bases, J lost 3 bases, and 8 bases stayed unmatched. CDR3 sequence reads: CASSQDRLAGNFYNEQFF. The CDR3 DNA sequence: TGCGCCAGCAGCCAAGATCGACTAGCGGGCAATTTCTACAATGAGCAGTTCTTC.

This chain uses TRBV7-8 with TRBJ2-7, with TRBD2 matching 14 bases. In germline, CDR1 is SGHVS, CDR2 FQNEAQ. The CDR3 covers 20 residues. With V trimmed by 2 bases and J by 1 base, 13 bases remained unmatched. CDR3 sequence (DNA): TGTGCCAGCAGCTTACCAGCGGGGACTAGCGGGAGCCCGAAATCCTACGAGCAGTACTTC. Protein product: CASSLPAGTSGSPKSYEQYF.

The rearrangement uses TRBV9 and TRBJ1-1; 7 bases map to TRBD1. This CDR3 has 14 amino acids. Germline-derived CDR1 and CDR2 are SGDLS and YYNGEE. The J segment lost 5 bases and the V segment lost 4 bases, leaving 8 bases of the junction unmatched. In DNA, the CDR3 is TGTGCCAGCAGCTGGACAGGTGCGAGGACTGAAGCTTTCTTT. As protein: CASSWTGARTEAFF.

The rearrangement uses TRBV5-1 and TRBJ1-1; 9 bases are shared with TRBD1. There are 16 residues in the CDR3. Germline V gene data show CDR1 as SGHRS and CDR2 as YFSETQ. The junction had 5 bases not matched to a gene; V was cut back by 1 base and J by 1 base. The CDR3 protein is CASSLTGGARNTEAFF. For the CDR3, the DNA is TGCGCCAGCAGCTTGACAGGGGGCGCACGGAACACTGAAGCTTTCTTT.

This clone was picked up one time. The V and J genes are TRBV18 and TRBJ2-1; a weak D match, TRBD2 (5 bases). The CDR3 is 15 residues long. V was clipped by 3 bases and J by 9 bases, with 18 bases between them. Germline assignment: CDR1 KGHSH and CDR2 LQKENI. CDR3 coding DNA: TGTGCCAGCTCACCCCCGGGGTCCAAACTCAGTGAGCAGTTCTTC. Translating it yields CASSPPGSKLSEQFF.

The chain employs TRBV4-2 and TRBJ2-7; 8 bases align to TRBD2. CDR1 is LGHNA, CDR2 YNFKEQ, per germline. The junction had 9 bases not matched to a gene; V was cut back by 4 bases and J by 1 base. CDR3 length: 16 residues. The CDR3 DNA follows: TGTGCCAGCAGCCCAGGCGGCCAGCGGGGGTCCTACGAGCAGTACTTC. The encoded protein is CASSPGGQRGSYEQYF.

V usage is TRBV10-2 and J usage is TRBJ2-1; 9 nucleotides agree with TRBD2. V lost 4 bases and J lost 6; bases outside the gene matches: 4. The CDR3 is 14 residues long. CDR1 is WSHSY and CDR2 is SAAADI in the germline V gene. This CDR3 reads CASSALAGANEQFF. The CDR3 DNA follows: TGCGCCAGCAGTGCATTAGCGGGAGCCAATGAGCAGTTCTTC.

The chain uses TRBV5-4 and TRBJ2-2; 8 positions agree with TRBD2. CDR1 SGHNT and CDR2 YYREEE come from the germline V gene (reference sequence). J lost 6 bases, V lost 4 bases, and 2 bases had no gene match. CDR3 size: 13 residues. In DNA form, the CDR3 reads TGTGCCAGCAGCCGGGGGGGGCCCGGGGAGCTGTTTTTT. Its translation: CASSRGGPGELFF.

The table lists this clone with a count of one. This sequence joins TRBV6-5 and TRBJ1-2; no firm D call. This CDR3 spans 14 amino acids. V was trimmed by 0 bases and J by 7 bases, leaving 12 bases between them. The germline gives CDR1 MNHEY, CDR2 SVGAGI. The CDR3 nucleotides read TGTGCCAGCAGTTACTCGACCGGGGATTTTGGCTACACCTTC. Translated, it gives CASSYSTGDFGYTF.

CDR3 in amino acids: CASGPGQPQHF. The CDR3 bases are TGTGCCAGCGGCCCAGGGCAGCCCCAGCATTTT. The chain employs TRBV27 and TRBJ1-5; D may be TRBD1 (5 bases). Deletions cut 8 bases from V and 7 bases from J, with 9 bases between. Germline CDR1 reads MNHEY; CDR2 reads SMNVEV (reference sequence). The CDR3 covers 11 residues.

The CDR3 DNA sequence: TGTGCCAGCAGCCGGGGGGGGAACGTTTACGAGCAGTACTTC. Translating it yields CASSRGGNVYEQYF. The rearrangement links TRBV7-8 to TRBJ2-7, with 8 positions matching TRBD2. With 5 bases clipped from V and 4 bases from J, the junction kept 7 bases outside the gene matches. CDR1 SGHVS and CDR2 FQNEAQ come from the germline V gene. The CDR3 has 14 residues.

The chain is built from TRBV6-1 and TRBJ2-7; D is uncertain. The germline V and J ends were trimmed by 10 bases and 3 bases, with 13 bases remaining between them. This CDR3 is built from 12 residues. The germline CDR1 and CDR2 sequences are MNHNS and SASEGT. In DNA, the CDR3 is TGTGCCACCCGGTCCCCTAACTACGAGCAGTACTTC. Translation gives CATRSPNYEQYF.

This clone occurred once. The chain joins TRBV7-6 to TRBJ2-3; possible D gene TRBD1, 5 bases. This CDR3 region has 15 residues. The germline gives CDR1 SGHVS, CDR2 FNYEAQ. With 0 bases removed from V and 1 base from J, the gap between germline ends came to 8 bases. The CDR3 loop reads CASSLAARGTDTQYF. The CDR3 coding sequence is TGTGCCAGCAGCTTAGCGGCCAGGGGCACAGATACGCAGTATTTT.

V gene TRBV11-2 combines with J gene TRBJ2-3, with 11 bases identical to TRBD2. Germline CDR1 is SGHAT and CDR2 is FQNNGV. Trimming took 4 bases from V and 6 from J; bases not matched to a gene: 6. The CDR3 is 15 amino acids. This chain's CDR3 is CASSSVAGGVDTQYF. CDR3 coding DNA: TGTGCCAGCAGCTCCGTAGCGGGGGGGGTGGATACGCAGTATTTT.

The gene calls are TRBV10-3 and TRBJ2-2; 8 bases are shared with TRBD1. Losses at the gene ends were 2 bases for V and 5 bases for J; bases not matched to a gene: 4. The CDR3 has 15 residues. Germline V gene sequence: CDR1 ENHRY, CDR2 SYGVKD. DNA for the CDR3: TGTGCCATCAGTGAGGGACAGGGATGGACCGGGGAGCTGTTTTTT. This gives the protein CAISEGQGWTGELFF.

The rearrangement joins TRBV27 to TRBJ1-5, with 7 positions matching TRBD1. This CDR3 comprises 16 residues. Trimming took 5 bases from V and 2 from J; bases not matched to a gene: 9. From germline, CDR1 is MNHEY and CDR2 SMNVEV (reference sequence). CDR3 sequence (DNA): TGTGCCAGCAGTCCCCGGCCAGGGGGAGGCAATCAGCCCCAGCATTTT. It codes for CASSPRPGGGNQPQHF.

The chain joins TRBV6-5 to TRBJ2-7; TRBD2 matches 8 bases. CDR1 MNHEY and CDR2 SVGAGI come from the germline V gene. CDR3 length: 14 amino acids. V lost 5 bases to trimming and J lost 0 bases; unmatched junction nucleotides: 3. The CDR3 sequence is CASSPSGSSYEQYF. The CDR3, as DNA: TGTGCCAGCAGTCCTAGCGGGTCCTCCTACGAGCAGTACTTC.

The chain recombines TRBV18 with TRBJ1-5, with D possibly TRBD1 on 5 matching bases. With 5 bases removed from V and 5 bases from J, the gap between germline ends came to 13 bases. Per germline, CDR1 KGHSH and CDR2 LQKENI. This CDR3 has 14 residues. The CDR3 loop reads CASSADPGDQPQHF. CDR3 DNA: TGTGCCAGCTCAGCCGACCCGGGGGATCAGCCCCAGCATTTT.

This chain joins TRBV9 and TRBJ1-2; 9 nucleotides align to TRBD1. This CDR3 has 15 amino acids. Unmatched junction bases numbered 5, after V lost 1 base and J lost 4 bases. Germline CDR1 reads SGDLS; CDR2 reads YYNGEE. The CDR3 DNA reads as TGTGCCAGCAGCGTAACAGGGGGCGGAGGCTATGGCTACACCTTC. This gives the protein CASSVTGGGGYGYTF. Full variable domain (outside the CDR3, taken from reference TRBV9 and TRBJ1-2): DSGVTQTPKHLITATGQRVTLRCSPRSGDLSVYWYQQSLDQGLQFLIQYYNGEERAKGNILERFSAQQFPDLHSELNLSSLELGDSALYFCASSVTGGGGYGYTFGSGTRLTVV.

This chain uses TRBV7-2 with TRBJ2-3, with a weak D call TRBD1 (5 bases). The germline CDR1 and CDR2 sequences are SGHTA and FQGNSA. Trimming took off 5 bases at V and 2 bases at J, with 11 bases between the two ends. The CDR3 is 14 residues long. Written as DNA, the CDR3 is TGTGCCAGCAGCATGGACATATCCACAGATACGCAGTATTTT. This gives the protein CASSMDISTDTQYF.

This chain connects TRBV27 to TRBJ1-1; 7 positions match TRBD1. CDR3 length: 15 residues. From germline, CDR1 is MNHEY and CDR2 SMNVEV (reference sequence). Losses at the gene ends were 8 bases for V and 12 bases for J; bases not matched to a gene: 21. CDR3 protein: CASGNLDRALRTPFF. CDR3 in DNA: TGTGCCAGCGGAAATTTAGACAGGGCCCTACGGACCCCTTTCTTT.